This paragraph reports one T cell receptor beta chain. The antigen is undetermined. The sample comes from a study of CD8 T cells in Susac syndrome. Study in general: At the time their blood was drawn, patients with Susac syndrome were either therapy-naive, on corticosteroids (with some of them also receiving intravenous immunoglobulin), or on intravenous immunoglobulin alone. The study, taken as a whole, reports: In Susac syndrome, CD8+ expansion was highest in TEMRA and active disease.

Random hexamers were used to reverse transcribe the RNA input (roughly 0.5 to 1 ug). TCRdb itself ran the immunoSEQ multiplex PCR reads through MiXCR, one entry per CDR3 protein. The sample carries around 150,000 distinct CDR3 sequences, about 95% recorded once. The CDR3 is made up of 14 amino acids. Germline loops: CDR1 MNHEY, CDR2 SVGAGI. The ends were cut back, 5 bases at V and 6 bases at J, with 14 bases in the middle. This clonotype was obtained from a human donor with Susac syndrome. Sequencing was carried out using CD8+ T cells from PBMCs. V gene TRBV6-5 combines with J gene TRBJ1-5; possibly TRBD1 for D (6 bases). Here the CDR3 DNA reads TGTGCCAGCAGTGTGGGGGCCTACGGTCAGCCCCAGCATTTT. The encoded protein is CASSVGAYGQPQHF.